This entry lists 17 T cell receptor beta chains sequenced from one sample in a study of blood T cell repertoires in COVID-19. Clones were read by immunoSEQ multiplex PCR, and TCRdb kept only the in-frame ones, dropping some. The sample lists under 350,000 clones; about 82% were seen once. The sequenced material came from peripheral blood. These TCRs come from a human donor in a cohort sampled during active COVID-19.

This clone was seen many times. The chain has TRBV5-1 and TRBJ1-4; a possible D gene is TRBD1 (6 bases). CDR3 length: 13 amino acids. Between the trimmed V and J ends, which lost 4 bases and 8 bases, there was a span of 12 bases. Germline-derived CDR1 and CDR2 are SGHRS and YFSETQ. The chain's CDR3 is CASSAGVGEKLFF. For the CDR3, the DNA is TGCGCCAGCAGCGCAGGGGTTGGAGAAAAACTGTTTTTT.

This clone has only one observation. The CDR3 DNA reads as TGTGCCAGTAGTATCCCAAACACCGGGGAGCTGTTTTTT. Protein: CASSIPNTGELFF. The rearrangement links TRBV19 to TRBJ2-2; unclear D gene. The CDR3 covers 13 residues. Trimming left V 3 bases short and J 2 bases short, with 4 bases between. Germline V lookup: CDR1 LNHDA, CDR2 SQIVND (reference sequence).

The V call is TRBV11-3, the J call TRBJ1-4; a possible D gene is TRBD1 (5 bases). Germline V lookup: CDR1 SGHNT, CDR2 YENEEA. The V end was cut by 5 bases, the J end by 7 bases, with 11 bases between. CDR3 size: 13 residues. The CDR3 sequence is CASSQGVGEKLFF. The CDR3 DNA reads TGTGCCAGCAGCCAGGGCGTTGGTGAAAAACTGTTTTTT.

The J gene is TRBJ2-3, the V gene TRBV2; weak D call: TRBD1 (5 bases). Germline V CDR1 and CDR2: SNHLY, FYNNEI. The CDR3 has 14 amino acids. V shed 5 bases and J shed 2 bases, with 11 bases lying between them. CDR3 bases: TGTGCCAGCAGTTCCGACAGCCACACAGATACGCAGTATTTT. Its protein is CASSSDSHTDTQYF.

This clone was detected a few times. This chain uses TRBV27 with TRBJ2-2; tentatively, D is TRBD2 (6 bases). Trimming shortened V by 3 bases and J by 4 bases, and 15 bases separated the two germline ends. Germline CDR1 is MNHEY and CDR2 is SMNVEV (reference sequence). The CDR3 length is 16 residues. CDR3 in DNA: TGTGCCAGCAGTTTCCCACGTGGAGGGCGCACCGGGGAGCTGTTTTTT. Translating gives CASSFPRGGRTGELFF.

The chain uses TRBV19 and TRBJ1-1; D is unclear. CDR1 is LNHDA and CDR2 is SQIVND in the germline V gene (reference sequence). The ends were cut back, 3 bases at V and 0 bases at J, with 8 bases in the middle. The CDR3 is 14 residues long. The CDR3 nucleotides are TGTGCCAGTAGTATGGGCCAGATGAACACTGAAGCTTTCTTT. This gives the protein CASSMGQMNTEAFF.

This rearrangement joins TRBV27 to TRBJ1-2, with D perhaps matching TRBD1 (6 bases). Germline CDR1 is MNHEY and CDR2 is SMNVEV (reference sequence). Trimming removed 4 bases at V and 2 bases at J, with 8 bases between. The CDR3 extends over 13 amino acids. The CDR3 coding sequence is TGTGCCAGCAGTTCTACAGGGAACTATGGCTACACCTTC. Translating gives CASSSTGNYGYTF.

The chain links TRBV24-1 to TRBJ1-4; D not certain. There are 15 residues in the CDR3. Looked up from germline, CDR1 is KGHDR and CDR2 is SFDVKD. V lost 4 bases and J lost 7, with 15 bases in between. The CDR3 DNA reads TGTGCCACCAGTGACACGCCTAACCGGGGTGAAAAACTGTTTTTT. Translated, it gives CATSDTPNRGEKLFF.

This CDR3 reads CASSLSPGDTYYGYTF. CDR3 in DNA: TGTGCCAGCAGTTTATCCCCCGGGGACACGTACTATGGCTACACCTTC. The J gene is TRBJ1-2, the V gene TRBV27; D may be TRBD1 (6 bases). The CDR3 is 16 amino acids. CDR1 MNHEY and CDR2 SMNVEV come from the germline V gene (reference sequence). The V and J ends lost 0 bases and 3 bases respectively, with 14 bases between them.

V is TRBV9 and J is TRBJ1-6; D is ambiguous. V lost 0 bases and J lost 7, with 11 bases in between. CDR1 and CDR2 (germline): SGDLS, YYNGEE. The CDR3 covers 15 residues. The CDR3 sequence is CASSVGGQPNSPLHF. CDR3 bases: TGTGCCAGCAGCGTAGGCGGCCAACCCAATTCACCCCTCCACTTT.

The rearrangement uses TRBV5-1 and TRBJ2-5, with 15 bases lining up with TRBD2. There are 17 residues in the CDR3. With V trimmed by 4 bases and J by 6 bases, 10 bases remained unmatched. CDR1 and CDR2 (germline): SGHRS, YFSETQ. The CDR3 region is CASSSGLAGGPYKTQYF. DNA for the CDR3: TGCGCCAGCAGCAGCGGACTAGCGGGGGGGCCTTATAAGACCCAGTACTTC.

This clone was observed a handful of times. The rearrangement uses TRBV3-1 (or the pseudogene TRBV3-2) and TRBJ2-7; no definite D call. Germline V gives CDR1 LGHDT, CDR2 YNNKEL (reference sequence). The CDR3 is 13 residues long. Between the trimmed V and J ends, which lost 2 bases and 6 bases, there was a span of 11 bases. As DNA, the CDR3 is TGTGCCAGCAGCCAAAGTCCAACTCCCGAGCAGTACTTC. It translates to CASSQSPTPEQYF.

This chain links TRBV5-1 with TRBJ2-2, with a weak D call TRBD2 (6 bases). This CDR3 region has 15 residues. Germline V gives CDR1 SGHRS, CDR2 YFSETQ. V lost 2 bases and J lost 4, with 12 bases in between. The CDR3: CASSLLAVGTGELFF. CDR3 bases: TGCGCCAGCAGCTTACTAGCCGTTGGCACCGGGGAGCTGTTTTTT.

V is TRBV24-1 and J is TRBJ2-5; D is perhaps TRBD1 (5 bases). Germline CDR1 and CDR2: KGHDR and SFDVKD. This CDR3 spans 12 amino acids. V lost 8 bases and J 6 bases, leaving 12 bases between the germline ends. The CDR3: CATKDSTQTQYF. For the CDR3, the DNA is TGTGCCACCAAAGACAGTACGCAGACCCAGTACTTC.

The V and J genes are TRBV7-8 and TRBJ1-2, with a tentative D call TRBD1 (5 bases). Germline CDR1 SGHVS, CDR2 FQNEAQ. The CDR3 has 13 amino acids. With 6 bases removed from V and 4 bases from J, the gap between germline ends came to 12 bases. The CDR3 protein is CASRGIGAYGYTF. For the CDR3, the DNA is TGTGCCAGCAGGGGGATAGGGGCCTATGGCTACACCTTC.

This clone was seen only a few times. This chain joins TRBV5-1 and TRBJ1-1; no definite D call. V was shortened by 3 bases and J by 3 bases, with 12 bases between the two germline ends. Germline-derived CDR1 and CDR2 are SGHRS and YFSETQ. The CDR3 extends over 14 amino acids. This CDR3 is CASSYPDGDTEAFF. In DNA, the CDR3 is TGCGCCAGCAGCTACCCGGACGGGGACACTGAAGCTTTCTTT.

The V gene is TRBV5-1, the J gene TRBJ1-1; D remains unclear. The CDR3 covers 16 residues. Germline V lookup: CDR1 SGHRS, CDR2 YFSETQ. Deletions cut 7 bases from V and 0 bases from J, with 19 bases between. DNA of the CDR3: TGCGCCAGCGCGCCCGTGGGTCAGACACTGAACACTGAAGCTTTCTTT. Amino acid sequence: CASAPVGQTLNTEAFF.